The 26 T cell receptor beta chains below come from one sample, sequenced in a study of CD8 T cells in Susac syndrome (dated 2019 in TCRdb). Libraries came from the immunoSEQ multiplex PCR assay. RNA was extracted with the RNeasy kit and 0.5 to 1 ug was reverse transcribed using random hexamers. TCRdb handled the public reads itself, with Q25 trimming in fastp and clone calling in MiXCR, and kept productive beta chains. Rows with one shared CDR3 protein collapse into an entry with the most common genes and DNA. Recorded for this sample are more than 75,000 distinct CDR3 sequences; roughly 91% of them occurred a single time. 0.32% of the sample is taken by the ten largest. What was sequenced was CD8+ T cells from PBMCs. The source is a human donor in good health.

The chain couples TRBV15 to TRBJ1-6, with D possibly matching TRBD1 (6 bases). This CDR3 has 13 amino acids. The germline CDR1 and CDR2 sequences are LNHNV and YYDKDF (reference sequence). Trimming took 6 bases from V and 7 from J, leaving 10 bases between them. This CDR3 is CATRAGENSPLHF. The DNA for the CDR3 is TGTGCCACCAGAGCAGGGGAAAATTCACCCCTCCACTTT.

CDR3 sequence reads: CSVEVRQGLTYEQYF. In nucleotides, the CDR3 is TGCAGCGTTGAAGTCCGGCAGGGGTTAACCTACGAGCAGTACTTC. The chain recombines TRBV29-1 with TRBJ2-7; D is perhaps TRBD1 (6 bases). The length of the CDR3 is 15 residues. CDR1 and CDR2 from the germline V gene are SQVTM and ANQGSEA. With 1 base removed from V and 2 bases from J, the gap between germline ends came to 15 bases.

The table lists this clonotype with a count of one. The chain recombines TRBV29-1 with TRBJ2-7, with D perhaps TRBD1 (5 bases). From germline, CDR1 is SQVTM and CDR2 ANQGSEA. With 6 bases removed from V and 1 base from J, the gap between germline ends came to 10 bases. The CDR3 covers 12 residues. The CDR3 reads CSVTRTSYEQYF. In nucleotides, the CDR3 is TGCAGCGTCACCAGGACATCCTACGAGCAGTACTTC.

V and J are TRBV30 and TRBJ1-1, with TRBD1 as a possible D gene (6 bases). This CDR3 is 13 amino acids long. Deletions cut 0 bases from V and 5 bases from J, with 10 bases between. Per the germline V gene, CDR1 is GTSNPN and CDR2 is SVGIG (reference sequence). Here the CDR3 DNA reads TGTGCCTGGAGTGTACGGAGGGGGACTGAAGCTTTCTTT. Translated, it gives CAWSVRRGTEAFF.

A remark on this clonotype: A read error may account for a junction end that differs from germline. This chain connects TRBV29-1 to TRBJ1-1; tentatively, D is TRBD1 (6 bases). From germline, CDR1 is SQVTM and CDR2 ANQGSEA. The CDR3 spans 14 residues. CDR3 sequence: CSVEGGAGNTEAFF. In nucleotides, the CDR3 is TGCAGCGTGGAAGGGGGGGCGGGGAACACTGAAGCTTTCTTT.

This chain uses TRBV29-1 with TRBJ2-7; a weak D match, TRBD2 (5 bases). Between the trimmed V and J ends, which lost 1 base and 2 bases, there was a span of 9 bases. Germline V CDR1 and CDR2: SQVTM, ANQGSEA. The CDR3 runs to 13 residues. The CDR3 nucleotides are TGCAGCGTTGAAGGCGGGCAGCCCTACGAGCAGTACTTC. Protein product: CSVEGGQPYEQYF.

The genes are TRBV27 and TRBJ1-1, with 7 bases fitting TRBD1. Germline V gene data show CDR1 as MNHEY and CDR2 as SMNVEV (reference sequence). The CDR3 is 15 residues long. V gave up 2 bases and J gave up 2 bases; unmatched junction bases: 5. The CDR3 DNA sequence: TGTGCCAGCAGTTTACACAGGGGTTACAACACTGAAGCTTTCTTT. This sequence encodes CASSLHRGYNTEAFF.

The V call is TRBV2, the J call TRBJ1-6; D is ambiguous. This CDR3 comprises 13 residues. Germline V gene data show CDR1 as SNHLY and CDR2 as FYNNEI. V was cut by 3 bases and J by 11 bases, with 11 bases left in between. CDR3 in DNA: TGTGCCAGCAGTGAGGTGGGGTCCCCACCCCTCCACTTT. This sequence encodes CASSEVGSPPLHF. Supplemented by reference TRBV2 and TRBJ1-6, the full variable domain reads EPEVTQTPSHQVTQMGQEVILRCVPISNHLYFYWYRQILGQKVEFLVSFYNNEISEKSEIFDDQFSVERPDGSNFTLKIRSTKLEDSAMYFCASSEVGSPPLHFGNGTRLTVT.

The J gene is TRBJ2-2, the V gene TRBV7-9, with TRBD1 identical over 8 bases. Per germline, CDR1 SEHNR and CDR2 FQNEAQ (reference sequence). The CDR3 runs to 15 residues. J gave up 7 bases and V 7 bases, and 11 bases lay outside the gene matches. The CDR3 region is CASIVQGARSGELFF. The DNA of the CDR3 is TGTGCCAGCATCGTTCAGGGGGCGAGGAGCGGGGAGCTGTTTTTT.

V gene TRBV2 combines with J gene TRBJ1-1; perhaps TRBD1 as D (5 bases). Germline CDR1 and CDR2: SNHLY and FYNNEI. Trimming cost V 7 bases and J 4 bases, with 19 bases left between them. This CDR3 is 15 amino acids long. The CDR3 region is CASTVGGPPGTEAFF. The DNA for the CDR3 is TGTGCCAGCACCGTCGGGGGACCCCCGGGCACTGAAGCTTTCTTT.

In its sample, this clonotype was seen once. V usage is TRBV14 and J usage is TRBJ2-2, with 7 nucleotides matching TRBD1. The ends lost 5 bases at V and 7 bases at J; junction bases unmatched: 10. CDR3 length: 15 amino acids. CDR1 is SGHDN, CDR2 FVKESK, per germline. CDR3 residues: CASSDARGRSGELFF. CDR3 coding DNA: TGTGCCAGCAGCGACGCAAGGGGGCGCAGCGGGGAGCTGTTTTTT.

The chain links TRBV7-2 to TRBJ2-1; D tentatively fits TRBD1 or TRBD2 (6 bases each). Trimming pared 2 bases from V and 10 bases from J, leaving 9 bases between. Per the germline V gene, CDR1 is SGHTA and CDR2 is FQGNSA. CDR3 length equals 12 residues. Written as DNA, the CDR3 is TGTGCCAGCAGCTTACTAGGGGGGGAGCAGTTCTTC. Its protein is CASSLLGGEQFF.

The chain couples TRBV21-1 to TRBJ2-7; whether TRBD1, the table's D call, matches the DNA was not checked. TRBV21-1 represents a pseudogene. This CDR3 comprises 17 residues. DNA of the CDR3: TGTGCCAGCAGCAAAAGGGGGGCAGGGCGAGGATCGAGAGAGCAGTACTTC. As protein: CASSKRGAGRGSREQYF.

V gene TRBV9 combines with J gene TRBJ2-1; no definite D call. V lost 3 bases to trimming and J lost 6 bases, with 10 bases between them. Germline loops: CDR1 SGDLS, CDR2 YYNGEE. The CDR3 covers 13 residues. The CDR3 DNA reads TGTGCCAGCAGCGCCCTTAACCCCAATGAGCAGTTCTTC. It specifies CASSALNPNEQFF.

The chain uses TRBV12-3 or TRBV12-4 and TRBJ2-3; 12 nucleotides line up with TRBD2. V shed 7 bases, J shed 6 bases, and the junction held 8 bases outside the gene matches. This CDR3 region has 15 residues. This chain's CDR3 is CASTSGTSGSDTQYF. The DNA for the CDR3 is TGTGCCAGCACCAGCGGGACTAGCGGGTCGGATACGCAGTATTTT.

J is TRBJ2-1 and V is TRBV6-5; perhaps TRBD2 as D (6 bases). The CDR3 totals 15 residues. Germline lookup yields CDR1 MNHEY and CDR2 SVGAGI. Trimming cost V 4 bases and J 9 bases, with 19 bases left between them. Here the CDR3 DNA reads TGTGCCAGCAGTTTAGGAGCGGAGGGAGTGGGTGAGCAGTTCTTC. Protein sequence: CASSLGAEGVGEQFF.

The chain employs TRBV3-1 and TRBJ2-7, with D possibly matching TRBD2 (5 bases). Trimming pared 3 bases from V and 1 base from J, leaving 7 bases between. The V gene's germline CDR1 is LGHDT and CDR2 YNNKEL (reference sequence). The CDR3 runs to 13 residues. The CDR3 DNA sequence: TGTGCCAGCAGCCACCGGGGATCCTACGAGCAGTACTTC. Translated, it gives CASSHRGSYEQYF.

This chain links TRBV20-1 with TRBJ2-7, with TRBD1 identical over 9 bases. From germline, CDR1 is DFQATT and CDR2 SNEGSKA (reference sequence). The trim removed 1 base at V and 3 bases at J, leaving 4 bases unmatched. The CDR3 sequence is 14 residues long. CDR3 sequence: CSARGGQGLYEQYF. In DNA, the CDR3 is TGCAGTGCTAGAGGGGGACAGGGACTCTACGAGCAGTACTTC.

The rearrangement joins TRBV7-2 to TRBJ2-1, with 8 positions matching TRBD2. Germline V gives CDR1 SGHTA, CDR2 FQGNSA. The CDR3 contains 16 residues. After removal of 5 bases from V and 4 bases from J, the junction contained 10 bases not matched to a gene. The CDR3 DNA reads as TGTGCCAGCAGCGAAAGGACGGGGGGGACTTACAATGAGCAGTTCTTC. Its translation is CASSERTGGTYNEQFF.

The rearrangement links TRBV13 to TRBJ2-5; D possibly matches TRBD1 or TRBD2 (5 bases each). Germline V gives CDR1 PRHDT, CDR2 FYEKMQ (reference sequence). Trimming took 6 bases from V and 3 from J, leaving 17 bases between them. This CDR3 spans 15 amino acids. Here the CDR3 DNA reads TGTGCCAGCAGTTATCACGATTGGGACGAAGAGACCCAGTACTTC. This encodes CASSYHDWDEETQYF.

The chain couples TRBV5-5 to TRBJ2-2; D is possibly TRBD2 (6 bases). This CDR3 has 13 amino acids. V lost 2 bases to trimming and J lost 6 bases, with 8 bases between them. In germline, CDR1 is SGHKS, CDR2 YYEKEE (reference sequence). The CDR3 protein is CASSFRLAGELFF. The CDR3 DNA is TGTGCCAGCAGCTTCCGACTAGCCGGGGAGCTGTTTTTT. The whole variable domain, filled in from reference TRBV5-5 and TRBJ2-2, reads DAGVTQSPTHLIKTRGQQVTLRCSPISGHKSVSWYQQVLGQGPQFIFQYYEKEERGRGNFPDRFSARQFPNYSSELNVNALLLGDSALYLCASSFRLAGELFFGEGSRLTVL.

The V gene is TRBV19, the J gene TRBJ2-1; 8 bases align to TRBD2. The CDR3 length is 15 residues. J lost 4 bases, V lost 5 bases, and 7 bases had no gene match. Germline CDR1 LNHDA, CDR2 SQIVND (reference sequence). The CDR3 loop reads CASSATSGSYNEQFF. The CDR3 nucleotides are TGTGCCAGTAGTGCTACAAGCGGGAGTTACAATGAGCAGTTCTTC.

The J gene is TRBJ2-3, the V gene TRBV2, with 9 bases lining up with TRBD2. V gave up 7 bases and J gave up 3 bases; unmatched junction bases: 8. The CDR3 contains 15 residues. Germline-derived CDR1 and CDR2 are SNHLY and FYNNEI. The CDR3 spells CASTSPREGTDTQYF. In DNA form, the CDR3 reads TGTGCCAGCACATCACCGCGGGAGGGAACAGATACGCAGTATTTT.

The chain employs TRBV9 and TRBJ1-1, with 7 bases lining up with TRBD1. V lost 0 bases to trimming and J lost 3 bases; unmatched junction nucleotides: 8. CDR3 size: 16 residues. Per germline, CDR1 SGDLS and CDR2 YYNGEE. The CDR3 region has the DNA TGTGCCAGCAGCGTAGGGGGACAGAGAGTTTACACTGAAGCTTTCTTT. Encoded protein: CASSVGGQRVYTEAFF.

This chain connects TRBV20-1 to TRBJ1-2; no clear D. This CDR3 region has 17 residues. V lost 1 base and J 1 base, leaving 19 bases between the germline ends. Germline V gene lookup returns CDR1 DFQATT and CDR2 SNEGSKA (reference sequence). The CDR3 here is CSARVTEPSDDNYGYTF. CDR3 in DNA: TGCAGTGCTAGAGTCACGGAACCCAGTGACGATAACTATGGCTACACCTTC.

The chain combines TRBV12-3 or TRBV12-4 with TRBJ2-2; D is unclear. The CDR3 covers 13 residues. Trimming took 6 bases from V and 6 from J, leaving 11 bases between them. The CDR3 nucleotides read TGTGCCAGCAGCTTGTCCAGGTCCGGGGAGCTGTTTTTT. This sequence encodes CASSLSRSGELFF.